These 32 T cell receptor beta chains originate from one sample sequenced in a study of metastatic and nonmetastatic thyroid tumors (dated by TCRdb to about 2020). Before undergoing thyroid surgery, none of the patients had been given any kind of treatment. The library was made by PCR. TCRdb lists the instrument as Illumina HiSeq 4000. The public reads were quality trimmed at Q25 with fastp and then assembled into clones with MiXCR by TCRdb, keeping productive beta chains. For this sample there are around 20,000 clones; 16% appear just once. The ten biggest clones cover approximately 17% of the sample. Material for sequencing was blood. These TCRs come from a male donor with papillary thyroid cancer or a benign thyroid nodule (not recorded which). Some clones in this sample may be carry-over from other donors' samples.

This rearrangement joins TRBV20-1 to TRBJ2-7; TRBD1 aligns across 9 bases. The CDR3 covers 16 residues. Germline-derived CDR1 and CDR2 are DFQATT and SNEGSKA (reference sequence). Trimming took 6 bases from V and 2 from J; bases not matched to a gene: 14. CDR3 sequence: CSARLVRTGATYEQYF. Written as DNA, the CDR3 is TGCAGTGCCCGACTGGTGAGGACAGGGGCAACCTACGAGCAGTACTTC.

Concerning this clone itself: One junction end disagrees with the germline gene, perhaps due to a read error. The J gene is TRBJ1-2, the V gene TRBV7-9; D is uncertain. The CDR3 is made up of 15 amino acids. CDR1 and CDR2 (germline): SEHNR, FQNEAQ (reference sequence). Written as DNA, the CDR3 is TGTGCCAGCAGCCTAGCCGGGCCGGGAAACTATGGCTACACCTTC. This encodes CASSLAGPGNYGYTF.

In its sample, this clone was seen many times. V gene TRBV7-9 combines with J gene TRBJ2-1; 9 nucleotides align to TRBD1. In germline, CDR1 is SEHNR, CDR2 FQNEAQ (reference sequence). This CDR3 has 14 amino acids. The V segment lost 3 bases and the J segment 7 bases; nucleotides outside the gene matches: 4. The CDR3 coding sequence is TGTGCCAGCAGCTTGGGGGACAGGGTTAATGAGCAGTTCTTC. It is translated as CASSLGDRVNEQFF.

In its sample, this clone is medium-sized. The J gene is TRBJ2-3, the V gene TRBV4-1; D remains unclear. The CDR3 spans 14 residues. V was pared by 0 bases and J by 1 base, with 5 bases between. The V gene's germline CDR1 is MGHRA and CDR2 YSYEKL. Written as DNA, the CDR3 is TGCGCCAGCAGCCAAGACGTCCGCACAGATACGCAGTATTTT. This translates into CASSQDVRTDTQYF.

This clone was found many times. The chain employs TRBV6-1 and TRBJ1-6; D is ambiguous. Per germline, CDR1 MNHNS and CDR2 SASEGT. Trimming shortened V by 3 bases and J by 5 bases, and 5 bases separated the two germline ends. This CDR3 is built from 13 residues. The CDR3 loop is CASSEVNNSPLHF. The CDR3 DNA reads as TGTGCCAGCAGTGAGGTGAATAATTCACCCCTCCACTTT.

There are many counts of this clone. Here the CDR3 reads CASSQGGIITSYGYTF. In DNA, the CDR3 is TGTGCCAGCAGCCAAGGTGGGATTATTACATCCTATGGCTACACCTTC. The chain joins TRBV14 to TRBJ1-2; no clear D gene. The V gene lost 1 base and the J gene lost 4 bases, with 16 bases spanning the gap. This CDR3 is built from 16 residues. Germline CDR1 is SGHDN and CDR2 is FVKESK.

This clone was seen many times. V gene TRBV10-3 combines with J gene TRBJ2-1, with TRBD2 identical over 13 bases. The V gene's germline CDR1 is ENHRY and CDR2 SYGVKD. This CDR3 contains 16 residues. The junction had 3 bases not matched to a gene; V was cut back by 7 bases and J by 0 bases. The CDR3 here is CAITGTSGDSYNEQFF. DNA for the CDR3: TGTGCCATCACTGGGACTAGCGGGGACTCCTACAATGAGCAGTTCTTC.

This clone showed up just once. The chain uses TRBV11-2 and TRBJ2-2, with 10 bases fitting TRBD2. CDR1 is SGHAT, CDR2 FQNNGV, per germline. Germline trimming cut 6 bases from V and 1 base from J; bases unmatched to any gene: 5. The CDR3 extends over 16 amino acids. The DNA of the CDR3 is TGTGCCAGCAGAGGACGACTAGCGGGGAACACCGGGGAGCTGTTTTTT. It is translated as CASRGRLAGNTGELFF.

The chain has TRBV12-3 or TRBV12-4 and TRBJ2-2; 9 nucleotides match TRBD1. The CDR3 is made up of 15 amino acids. V was clipped by 7 bases and J by 5 bases; unmatched bases: 8. The DNA of the CDR3 is TGTGCCAGCAACCGACCGGGACAGGGAACCGGGGAGCTGTTTTTT. It specifies CASNRPGQGTGELFF.

This clone has a count of ten or more. The rearrangement links TRBV20-1 to TRBJ2-1, with 11 bases fitting TRBD2. V lost 3 bases and J lost 5; bases outside the gene matches: 3. There are 14 residues in the CDR3. Germline values: CDR1 DFQATT, CDR2 SNEGSKA (reference sequence). The CDR3 sequence: CSASGTSGNNEQFF. The CDR3, as DNA: TGCAGTGCTAGCGGGACTAGCGGTAACAATGAGCAGTTCTTC.

There are many counts of this clone. V is TRBV11-1 and J is TRBJ2-1, with D possibly matching TRBD2 (5 bases). Germline CDR1 and CDR2: SGHAT and FQDESV (reference sequence). Trimming shortened V by 5 bases and J by 0 bases, and 11 bases separated the two germline ends. This CDR3 comprises 15 residues. CDR3 amino acids: CASSPALASYNEQFF. CDR3 in DNA: TGTGCCAGCAGCCCCGCTCTAGCCTCCTACAATGAGCAGTTCTTC. Full variable domain (remainder filled in from reference TRBV11-1 and TRBJ2-1): EAEVAQSPRYKITEKSQAVAFWCDPISGHATLYWYRQILGQGPELLVQFQDESVVDDSQLPKDRFSAERLKGVDSTLKIQPAELGDSAMYLCASSPALASYNEQFFGPGTRLTVL.

In its sample, this clone was seen many times. The chain employs TRBV5-1 and TRBJ2-7; D might be TRBD1 or TRBD2, each matching 5 bases. There are 11 residues in the CDR3. Germline-derived CDR1 and CDR2 are SGHRS and YFSETQ. The V end lost 4 bases, the J end lost 7 bases, and 9 bases lay between the germline ends. The CDR3 spells CASSGTGEQYF. Here the CDR3 DNA reads TGCGCCAGCAGCGGGACCGGAGAGCAGTACTTC.

This clone was seen at least ten times. The chain combines TRBV10-3 with TRBJ2-5; D ambiguous. The germline gives CDR1 ENHRY, CDR2 SYGVKD. The CDR3 has 13 amino acids. Trimming stripped 0 bases from V and 5 bases from J, with 7 bases between. Written as DNA, the CDR3 is TGTGCCATCAGTGAGTCCCCCTTGGAGACCCAGTACTTC. As protein: CAISESPLETQYF.

This clone was detected many times. This rearrangement joins TRBV19 to TRBJ1-2; D not resolved. The germline gives CDR1 LNHDA, CDR2 SQIVND (reference sequence). Between the trimmed V and J ends, which lost 6 bases and 7 bases, there was a span of 21 bases. The CDR3 sequence is 15 residues long. The CDR3, as DNA: TGTGCCAGTAGCATCAATGGGGATAGGAGAAGTGGCTACACCTTC. It codes for CASSINGDRRSGYTF.

The chain couples TRBV5-1 to TRBJ2-1, with D hard to call. Germline values: CDR1 SGHRS, CDR2 YFSETQ. CDR3 length: 16 amino acids. V was clipped by 0 bases and J by 6 bases, with 16 bases between them. The CDR3 bases are TGCGCCAGCAGCTTGGAGTCAGGTGGTTTTCGCAATGAGCAGTTCTTC. Translating gives CASSLESGGFRNEQFF.

This clone has ten or more counts. The chain has TRBV5-1 and TRBJ2-3; the match to TRBD2 covers 13 bases. The germline gives CDR1 SGHRS, CDR2 YFSETQ. The V and J ends lost 4 bases and 6 bases, in that order; junction bases with no gene match: 8. The CDR3 loop spans 16 amino acids. The CDR3 region has the DNA TGCGCCAGCAGCCCGGGACTAGCGGGAAGGGCGGATACGCAGTATTTT. Translation gives CASSPGLAGRADTQYF.

On this clone: The junction departs from the called germline gene at one end, perhaps through a read error. This chain connects TRBV27 to TRBJ2-3; D not resolved. CDR3 size: 12 residues. Germline V gene data show CDR1 as MNHEY and CDR2 as SMNVEV (reference sequence). CDR3 loop: CASSHHKNTKYF. CDR3 nucleotide sequence: TGTGCCAGCAGTCACCACAAAAATACGAAGTATTTT.

Ten or more counts support this clone. The rearrangement joins TRBV5-1 to TRBJ2-7, with D tentatively TRBD2 (5 bases). The V gene's germline CDR1 is SGHRS and CDR2 YFSETQ. Trimming left V 1 base short and J 7 bases short, with 12 bases between. The CDR3 is made up of 13 amino acids. CDR3 region: CASSLTEGGEQYF. The CDR3 DNA follows: TGCGCCAGCAGCTTGACCGAGGGTGGGGAGCAGTACTTC.

At least ten counts were recorded for this clone. V is TRBV6-5 and J is TRBJ2-7; 7 nucleotides align to TRBD1. V trimming: 0 bases; J trimming: 3 bases; junction bases outside the gene matches: 2. Germline loops: CDR1 MNHEY, CDR2 SVGAGI. CDR3 length: 14 amino acids. The CDR3, as DNA: TGTGCCAGCAGTTACTCTGGACAGGACTACGAGCAGTACTTC. Translation: CASSYSGQDYEQYF.

In its sample, this clone was seen many times. The J gene is TRBJ2-3, the V gene TRBV25-1; D gene unclear. Trimming stripped 1 base from V and 5 bases from J, with 10 bases between. The CDR3 sequence is 14 residues long. The germline V gene encodes CDR1 MGHDK and CDR2 SYGVNS. The DNA of the CDR3 is TGTGCCAGCAGTGAATTTGGGCTCCAAGATACGCAGTATTTT. It is translated as CASSEFGLQDTQYF.

In the case of this clone: A much larger clone differs from this one at a single base, so this may be a read error. V and J are TRBV5-4 and TRBJ2-7; 7 nucleotides match TRBD1. This CDR3 region has 13 residues. Germline V gene lookup returns CDR1 SGHNT and CDR2 YYREEE (reference sequence). Here the CDR3 DNA reads TGTTCCAGCAGCTCCGACAGGGCCCACGAGCAGTACTTC. Protein product: CSSSSDRAHEQYF.

This clone was detected ten times or more. This rearrangement joins TRBV25-1 to TRBJ2-2, with D tentatively TRBD1 or TRBD2 (5 bases each). Germline-derived CDR1 and CDR2 are MGHDK and SYGVNS. V was cut by 3 bases and J by 7 bases, with 15 bases left in between. The CDR3 runs 15 residues. The CDR3 DNA reads as TGTGCCAGCAGTGACACTAGGACGAGGGGCGGGGAGCTGTTTTTT. Amino acid sequence: CASSDTRTRGGELFF.

This clone was seen at least ten times. The genes are TRBV4-1 and TRBJ1-4; weak D call: TRBD1 (5 bases). V dropped 5 bases and J dropped 6 bases, with 10 bases sitting between them. The CDR3 extends over 13 amino acids. Germline values: CDR1 MGHRA, CDR2 YSYEKL. The CDR3 nucleotides read TGCGCCAGCAGCTTTTGGGGGGATGAAAAACTGTTTTTT. This translates into CASSFWGDEKLFF.

This clone was recorded many times. The chain has TRBV28 and TRBJ1-3; no reliable D call. CDR3 size: 13 residues. Germline loops: CDR1 MDHEN, CDR2 SYDVKM. V shed 6 bases and J shed 0 bases, with 6 bases lying between them. The CDR3 spells CASRILSGNTIYF. CDR3 coding DNA: TGTGCCAGCAGGATTCTCTCTGGAAACACCATATATTTT.

The rearrangement uses TRBV20-1 and TRBJ2-1; the D is unclear. The CDR3 runs 16 residues. Trimming removed 0 bases at V and 0 bases at J, with 12 bases between. The germline V gene has CDR1 DFQATT and CDR2 SNEGSKA (reference sequence). CDR3 sequence reads: CSARDLVQSSYNEQFF. The CDR3 DNA follows: TGCAGTGCTAGAGATCTGGTGCAAAGCTCCTACAATGAGCAGTTCTTC.

This clone has a count of ten or more. V usage is TRBV19 and J usage is TRBJ2-1; 7 bases line up with TRBD2. The CDR3 consists of 15 residues. The V gene's germline CDR1 is LNHDA and CDR2 SQIVND (reference sequence). J lost 4 bases, V lost 3 bases, and 6 bases had no gene match. The CDR3 reads CASSMGTSVYNEQFF. CDR3 in DNA: TGTGCCAGTAGTATGGGCACTAGCGTTTACAATGAGCAGTTCTTC.

This clone was counted ten times or more. The junction departs from the called germline gene at one end, perhaps through a read error. This chain connects TRBV20-1 to TRBJ2-2, with 10 bases that match TRBD1. The germline V gene encodes CDR1 DFQATT and CDR2 SNEGSKA (reference sequence). The CDR3 extends over 15 amino acids. The CDR3 is CSPSQRQGATGELFF. CDR3 in DNA: TGCAGTCCTAGTCAGAGACAGGGGGCAACCGGGGAGCTGTTTTTT.

This clone has a count of ten or more. This chain uses TRBV5-4 with TRBJ1-2; D unclear. The germline CDR1 and CDR2 sequences are SGHNT and YYREEE (reference sequence). V lost 0 bases and J 8 bases, leaving 14 bases between the germline ends. This CDR3 region has 14 residues. The CDR3 nucleotides are TGTGCCAGCAGCTTGGAGACCGCTCCTGGAGGCTACACCTTC. As protein: CASSLETAPGGYTF.

This clone was counted at least ten times. At one end the junction does not follow the germline gene, possibly because of a read error. V usage is TRBV9 and J usage is TRBJ2-1; 7 bases line up with TRBD2. Germline loops: CDR1 SGDLS, CDR2 YYNGEE. The CDR3 spans 11 residues. The CDR3 sequence: CASGSYNEQFF. The CDR3 DNA sequence: TGCGCTAGCGGTTCCTACAATGAGCAGTTCTTC. Full variable domain (outside the CDR3, taken from reference TRBV9 and TRBJ2-1): DSGVTQTPKHLITATGQRVTLRCSPRSGDLSVYWYQQSLDQGLQFLIQYYNGEERAKGNILERFSAQQFPDLHSELNLSSLELGDSALYFCASGSYNEQFFGPGTRLTVL.

This clone was seen ten or more times. The CDR3 region is CASSLTGSSYNEQFF. Here the CDR3 DNA reads TGTGCCAGCAGTCTAACAGGGAGCTCCTACAATGAGCAGTTCTTC. The V and J genes are TRBV28 and TRBJ2-1, with a tentative D call TRBD1 (6 bases). The V end lost 5 bases, the J end lost 0 bases, and 11 bases lay between the germline ends. The CDR3 length is 15 residues. Germline V gene lookup returns CDR1 MDHEN and CDR2 SYDVKM.

The sample holds many counts of this clone. V usage is TRBV28 and J usage is TRBJ2-7; the D gene is possibly TRBD1 (6 bases). The germline V gene encodes CDR1 MDHEN and CDR2 SYDVKM. The CDR3 runs to 13 residues. V was trimmed by 6 bases and J by 3 bases, leaving 12 bases between them. CDR3 sequence reads: CASRDSVVYEQYF. DNA of the CDR3: TGTGCCAGCAGGGACAGCGTCGTCTACGAGCAGTACTTC. The entire variable domain, with the rest obtained from reference TRBV28 and TRBJ2-7, is as follows: DVKVTQSSRYLVKRTGEKVFLECVQDMDHENMFWYRQDPGLGLRLIYFSYDVKMKEKGDIPEGYSVSREKKERFSLILESASTNQTSMYLCASRDSVVYEQYFGPGTRLTVT.

This clone was seen ten or more times. The CDR3 DNA is TGTGCCAGCAGTTGGGGAAGCGGGTCCTCTGGAACAGATACGCAGTATTTT. Protein product: CASSWGSGSSGTDTQYF. The chain employs TRBV28 and TRBJ2-3, with a tentative D call TRBD2 (6 bases). The CDR3 runs to 17 residues. V gave up 4 bases and J gave up 3 bases, with 20 bases separating them. Per the germline V gene, CDR1 is MDHEN and CDR2 is SYDVKM.